This TCR beta chain was documented in a study of T-cell reconstitution after alpha-beta-depleted transplantation in children. The library targeted TCRbeta and was prepared with unique molecular identifiers. MiXCR, applied by TCRdb to the PCR reads, yields one record per CDR3 protein. The sample carries about 500,000 distinct CDR3 sequences, 30% to 35% recorded once. Germline-derived CDR1 and CDR2 are KGHSH and LQKENI. V was clipped by 6 bases and J by 6 bases; unmatched bases: 7. This CDR3 region has 13 residues. The chain joins TRBV18 to TRBJ2-7, with 8 bases aligning to TRBD1. The specimen comprised PBMCs from the stem cell graft donor, sampled from the stem cell graft. The source is a human donor who donated a stem cell graft to a child with aplastic anemia. This chain's CDR3 is CASSPDRGGEQYV. The DNA of the CDR3 is TGTGCCAGCTCGCCTGACAGGGGCGGCGAGCAGTACGTC.